These 11 T cell receptor beta chains originate from one sample sequenced in a study of CD4+ T cells in melanoma (dated by TCRdb to 2022 to 2024). Libraries were constructed by the immunoSEQ multiplex PCR assay. This is the immuneACCESS table as TCRdb keeps it, with only in-frame sequences that have V and J called. A part of the clones is gone; compared with another copy, unresolved V genes explain less than half, and the rest is unexplained. This sample comprises some 150,000 clones, about nine tenths of them detected only once. The ten largest clonotypes hold more than 1.5% of the sample. The origin of the receptors is a human donor with melanoma.

The J gene is TRBJ1-2, the V gene TRBV15; possible D gene TRBD1, 6 bases. The CDR3 has 14 residues. V was pared by 0 bases and J by 4 bases, with 9 bases between. The germline CDR1 and CDR2 sequences are LNHNV and YYDKDF (reference sequence). Here the CDR3 DNA reads TGTGCCACCAGCAGAGATACAGGGACCTATGGCTACACCTTC. Amino acid sequence: CATSRDTGTYGYTF.

This clone came up once. The chain employs TRBV27 and TRBJ2-2; D uncertain. Trimming removed 0 bases at V and 4 bases at J, with 9 bases between. This CDR3 region has 15 residues. CDR1 is MNHEY, CDR2 SMNVEV, per germline (reference sequence). CDR3 nucleotides: TGTGCCAGCAGTTTATCGTATCAGACCACCGGGGAGCTGTTTTTT. It codes for CASSLSYQTTGELFF.

This chain uses TRBV5-1 with TRBJ2-1, with no clear D. V was cut by 4 bases and J by 5 bases, with 10 bases left in between. The CDR3 length is 13 residues. Germline V CDR1 and CDR2: SGHRS, YFSETQ. CDR3 nucleotide sequence: TGCGCCAGCAGCGACGGACCGAACAATGAGCAGTTCTTC. Translation: CASSDGPNNEQFF.

The chain recombines TRBV5-1 with TRBJ1-5; D may be TRBD1 (5 bases). Germline CDR1 SGHRS, CDR2 YFSETQ. Trimming removed 2 bases from V and 7 bases from J, with 13 bases in between. CDR3 length equals 14 residues. This CDR3 is CASSFIGGSQPQHF. For the CDR3, the DNA is TGCGCCAGCAGCTTTATTGGGGGAAGCCAGCCCCAGCATTTT.

The rearrangement links TRBV27 to TRBJ1-5, with D possibly TRBD1 on 6 matching bases. Trimming took off 5 bases at V and 1 base at J, with 12 bases between the two ends. The CDR3 sequence is 15 residues long. Germline loops: CDR1 MNHEY, CDR2 SMNVEV (reference sequence). In DNA form, the CDR3 reads TGTGCCAGCAGTCCTCAGGGGAAGAGCAATCAGCCCCAGCATTTT. It specifies CASSPQGKSNQPQHF.

V gene TRBV6-5 combines with J gene TRBJ1-1, with a weak D call TRBD1 (5 bases). The CDR3 has 12 residues. Germline V lookup: CDR1 MNHEY, CDR2 SVGAGI. V was trimmed by 6 bases and J by 5 bases, leaving 10 bases between them. This CDR3 is CASSQGETEAFF. CDR3 DNA sequence: TGTGCCAGCAGCCAGGGTGAGACTGAAGCTTTCTTT.

J is TRBJ1-1 and V is TRBV5-6; D perhaps matches TRBD1 (5 bases). This CDR3 spans 14 amino acids. Per germline, CDR1 SGHDT and CDR2 YYEEEE. The V end lost 6 bases, the J end lost 7 bases, and 19 bases lay between the germline ends. For the CDR3, the DNA is TGTGCCAGCACCGCGGCGGGGGTTCGAGGTGAAGCTTTCTTT. This encodes CASTAAGVRGEAFF. Using reference TRBV5-6 and TRBJ1-1 for the parts outside the CDR3, the full variable domain is DAGVTQSPTHLIKTRGQQVTLRCSPKSGHDTVSWYQQALGQGPQFIFQYYEEEERQRGNFPDRFSGHQFPNYSSELNVNALLLGDSALYLCASTAAGVRGEAFFGQGTRLTVV.

The CDR3 sequence: CACQLAGGPTDTQYF. CDR3 bases: TGTGCCTGTCAACTAGCGGGGGGGCCCACAGATACGCAGTATTTT. The J gene is TRBJ2-3, the V gene TRBV30; 13 bases align to TRBD2. CDR1 is GTSNPN and CDR2 is SVGIG in the germline V gene (reference sequence). The CDR3 totals 15 residues. The V gene end was trimmed by 6 bases and the J gene end by 2 bases; junction bases not matched to a gene: 5.

Concerning this clone itself: Relative to the germline gene, one junction end is altered; a read error may explain this. This chain joins TRBV7-7 and TRBJ2-3, with D perhaps matching TRBD1 (6 bases). The CDR3 has 15 residues. The germline gives CDR1 SSHAT, CDR2 FNYEAQ (reference sequence). In DNA form, the CDR3 reads TGTGCTAGCAGCTTAGAGGACAGATTCCGAGATACGCAGTATTTT. It specifies CASSLEDRFRDTQYF.

V usage is TRBV11-1 and J usage is TRBJ2-1; D uncertain. Germline V gene lookup returns CDR1 SGHAT and CDR2 FQDESV (reference sequence). Trimming cost V 4 bases and J 12 bases, with 13 bases left between them. This CDR3 has 12 residues. The CDR3 sequence: CASSSPVYGQFF. The CDR3 bases are TGTGCCAGCAGCTCACCCGTTTATGGGCAGTTCTTC.

V usage is TRBV5-1 and J usage is TRBJ2-5, with 9 bases that match TRBD1. This CDR3 is built from 15 residues. Germline V gene data show CDR1 as SGHRS and CDR2 as YFSETQ. V trimming: 2 bases; J trimming: 5 bases; junction bases outside the gene matches: 7. The CDR3 sequence: CASSFGVGQGETQYF. CDR3 DNA: TGCGCCAGCAGCTTCGGCGTCGGACAGGGGGAGACCCAGTACTTC.